Presented here are 14 T cell receptor beta chains from one specimen sequenced in a study of shared T cell receptors in the human thymus. TCRdb's copy holds only in-frame clones and misses some; the assay was immunoSEQ multiplex PCR. Among roughly 550,000 clones, around three quarters were seen once, and the ten largest hold roughly 0.013%. This same sample was also taken into another study, of human thymus T cells.

The sequenced sample consisted of thymocytes. The receptors originated from a boy younger than two with a congenital heart defect.

This clone was picked up a small number of times. The chain carries TRBV27 and TRBJ2-3; D ambiguous. Germline V gives CDR1 MNHEY, CDR2 SMNVEV (reference sequence). The CDR3 consists of 15 residues. Trimming shortened V by 3 bases and J by 0 bases, and 10 bases separated the two germline ends. CDR3 loop: CASSFGRFSTDTQYF. DNA for the CDR3: TGTGCCAGCAGTTTTGGCAGATTTAGCACAGATACGCAGTATTTT.

This clone was counted a few times. The genes are TRBV10-3 and TRBJ2-3; 8 bases line up with TRBD2. Trimming cost V 6 bases and J 2 bases; bases outside gene matches: 13. This CDR3 is built from 17 residues. Looked up from germline, CDR1 is ENHRY and CDR2 is SYGVKD. The CDR3 loop is CAIRGRRAGGPTDTQYF. The CDR3 nucleotides read TGTGCCATCAGGGGCCGAAGGGCGGGAGGTCCCACAGATACGCAGTATTTT.

As for this clone: Other nucleotide sequences from this sample produce the same CDR3. The V gene is TRBV5-1, the J gene TRBJ2-2, with D perhaps TRBD2 (6 bases). The CDR3 extends over 16 amino acids. Germline CDR1 SGHRS, CDR2 YFSETQ. V was pared by 4 bases and J by 2 bases, with 15 bases between. CDR3 nucleotides: TGCGCCAGCAGCCTGGCCGGAGGGCGAAACACCGGGGAGCTGTTTTTT. Translated, it gives CASSLAGGRNTGELFF.

The CDR3 DNA reads as TGTGCCAGCAGCCTCAGGACTAGCGGGCCCCTAGAGCAGTACTTC. Encoded protein: CASSLRTSGPLEQYF. J is TRBJ2-7 and V is TRBV7-8; 11 bases agree with TRBD2. The CDR3 sequence is 15 residues long. With 5 bases clipped from V and 7 bases from J, the junction kept 10 bases outside the gene matches. Per the germline V gene, CDR1 is SGHVS and CDR2 is FQNEAQ.

The CDR3 loop is CASSRYLLAGGLPYEQYF. The CDR3 region has the DNA TGTGCCAGCTCACGTTACTTACTAGCGGGAGGTCTACCCTACGAGCAGTACTTC. V gene TRBV18 combines with J gene TRBJ2-7, with 12 bases identical to TRBD2. Germline V gene data show CDR1 as KGHSH and CDR2 as LQKENI. Trimming at V came to 4 bases and at J to 2 bases, leaving 12 bases not matched to a gene. The CDR3 length is 18 residues.

The CDR3 DNA follows: TGTGCCAGCAGCCTGACGGCTGGGGCGGTCGGAGAGACCCAGTACTTC. Its protein is CASSLTAGAVGETQYF. The chain combines TRBV14 with TRBJ2-5, with D perhaps matching TRBD1 (5 bases). The CDR3 loop spans 16 amino acids. Trimming removed 4 bases from V and 4 bases from J, with 19 bases in between. Germline assignment: CDR1 SGHDN and CDR2 FVKESK.

The V call is TRBV27, the J call TRBJ1-2, with TRBD1 as a possible D gene (6 bases). CDR1 is MNHEY and CDR2 is SMNVEV in the germline V gene (reference sequence). CDR3 length equals 16 residues. Trimming left V 1 base short and J 6 bases short, with 18 bases between. CDR3 nucleotides: TGTGCCAGCAGTTTATTCCCGGCGAGGACAGAGAATGGCTACACCTTC. It yields the protein CASSLFPARTENGYTF.

This rearrangement joins TRBV11-2 to TRBJ2-7; 7 bases map to TRBD2. This CDR3 comprises 15 residues. V was clipped by 2 bases and J by 8 bases; unmatched bases: 12. The germline gives CDR1 SGHAT, CDR2 FQNNGV. The CDR3 sequence: CASSLREAPTIQQYF. Here the CDR3 DNA reads TGTGCCAGCAGCTTACGGGAGGCCCCAACTATCCAGCAGTACTTC.

The chain employs TRBV5-1 and TRBJ2-3; D is possibly TRBD2 (5 bases). V gave up 0 bases and J gave up 4 bases, with 18 bases separating them. The CDR3 runs to 17 residues. CDR1 SGHRS and CDR2 YFSETQ come from the germline V gene. CDR3 region: CASSLEAGRDKADTQYF. CDR3 coding DNA: TGCGCCAGCAGCTTGGAGGCGGGTCGGGATAAGGCAGATACGCAGTATTTT.

The chain couples TRBV9 to TRBJ2-2; the match to TRBD2 covers 10 bases. CDR3 length: 16 amino acids. V was clipped by 3 bases and J by 4 bases; unmatched bases: 6. Germline loops: CDR1 SGDLS, CDR2 YYNGEE. Here the CDR3 DNA reads TGTGCCAGCAGCGGCCCTAGCGGGAGCTCCACCGGGGAGCTGTTTTTT. This codes for CASSGPSGSSTGELFF.

The chain carries TRBV2 and TRBJ2-7; 8 positions match TRBD2. The trim removed 5 bases at V and 0 bases at J, leaving 9 bases unmatched. Germline V gene data show CDR1 as SNHLY and CDR2 as FYNNEI. The CDR3 consists of 16 residues. This CDR3 reads CASSPTLAALSYEQYF. For the CDR3, the DNA is TGTGCCAGCAGTCCGACACTAGCGGCGCTCTCCTACGAGCAGTACTTC. The full variable domain, completed using reference TRBV2 and TRBJ2-7, is EPEVTQTPSHQVTQMGQEVILRCVPISNHLYFYWYRQILGQKVEFLVSFYNNEISEKSEIFDDQFSVERPDGSNFTLKIRSTKLEDSAMYFCASSPTLAALSYEQYFGPGTRLTVT.

This chain joins TRBV6-1 and TRBJ2-7, with D uncertain. V was clipped by 11 bases and J by 0 bases, with 11 bases between them. Germline V lookup: CDR1 MNHNS, CDR2 SASEGT. The CDR3 runs 12 residues. The CDR3 loop is CAASRSSYEQYF. The CDR3 DNA follows: TGTGCCGCATCCAGGTCCTCCTACGAGCAGTACTTC.

The DNA of the CDR3 is TGTGCCAGCACCTTAAGCGCTGCGGGCGAGCAGTACTTC. Its protein is CASTLSAAGEQYF. This chain joins TRBV21-1 and TRBJ2-7; the table's D call of TRBD2 was not tested on the DNA. TRBV21-1 is labeled a pseudogene. There are 13 residues in the CDR3.

This clone was detected only a few times. The chain uses TRBV4-3 and TRBJ2-7; 9 nucleotides agree with TRBD1. CDR3 length: 16 residues. Germline V gene lookup returns CDR1 LGHNA and CDR2 YSLEER. Trimming at V came to 3 bases and at J to 4 bases, leaving 10 bases not matched to a gene. CDR3 amino acids: CASSHNPGQGRYEQYF. CDR3 coding DNA: TGCGCCAGCAGCCACAATCCGGGACAGGGACGATACGAGCAGTACTTC.